The source of this T cell receptor (beta chain) is a study of spatial heterogeneity in lung cancer. Study conclusions and caveats: For expanded intratumoral alpha and beta TCRs, counts tracked tumor mutation counts. Tracking of ubiquitous and regional nonsynonymous mutations by counts of ubiquitous and regional expanded TCRs, respectively, was seen.

TCRdb used MiXCR to reprocess the 5' RACE reads, holding one entry per CDR3 protein. This sample has about 14,000 distinct CDR3 sequences, with 4.7% found just once. This clonotype was recorded many times. Its antigen is not identified. J was trimmed by 8 bases and V by 1 base; bases with no gene match: 18. CDR3 size: 18 residues. Germline V gene data show CDR1 as DFQATT and CDR2 as SNEGSKA (reference sequence). The time point: sample taken at primary tumor resection. Untreated early-stage non-small cell lung cancer patients, approximately 79 in total, were the donors. This material consisted of lung tumor tissue, taken at surgery. The origin of this receptor is a female donor with early-stage non-small cell lung cancer. The J gene is TRBJ1-4, the V gene TRBV20-1; 8 bases are shared with TRBD1. CDR3: CSARGPTGAEARLEKLFF. Here the CDR3 DNA reads TGCAGTGCTAGAGGCCCGACAGGGGCTGAGGCGCGGTTGGAAAAACTGTTTTTT.